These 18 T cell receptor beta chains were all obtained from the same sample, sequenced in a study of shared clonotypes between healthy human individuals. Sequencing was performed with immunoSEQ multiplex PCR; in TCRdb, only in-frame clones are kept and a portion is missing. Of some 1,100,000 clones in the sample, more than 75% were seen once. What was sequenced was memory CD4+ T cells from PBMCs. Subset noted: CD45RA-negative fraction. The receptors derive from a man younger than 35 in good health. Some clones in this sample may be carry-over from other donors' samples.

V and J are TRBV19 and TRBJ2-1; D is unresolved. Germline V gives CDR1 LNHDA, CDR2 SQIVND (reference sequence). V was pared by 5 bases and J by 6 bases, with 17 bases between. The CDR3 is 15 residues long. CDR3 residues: CASSASGRSPNEQFF. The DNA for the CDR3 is TGTGCCAGTAGTGCGAGTGGGCGAAGCCCCAATGAGCAGTTCTTC.

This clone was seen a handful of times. The CDR3 spells CASSLTRGSGYTF. CDR3 nucleotide sequence: TGTGCCAGCAGTTTAACTCGGGGGTCCGGCTACACCTTC. The chain recombines TRBV28 with TRBJ1-2, with D maybe TRBD1 (5 bases). The CDR3 length is 13 residues. The V gene lost 2 bases and the J gene lost 8 bases, with 12 bases spanning the gap. Germline V gene lookup returns CDR1 MDHEN and CDR2 SYDVKM.

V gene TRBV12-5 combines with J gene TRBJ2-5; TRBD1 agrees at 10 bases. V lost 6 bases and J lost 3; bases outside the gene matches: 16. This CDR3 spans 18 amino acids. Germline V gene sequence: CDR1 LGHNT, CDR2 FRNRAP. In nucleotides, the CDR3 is TGTGCTAGTGGCCAGAATAAGGGACAGGGGAGGTTGGAAGAGACCCAGTACTTC. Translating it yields CASGQNKGQGRLEETQYF.

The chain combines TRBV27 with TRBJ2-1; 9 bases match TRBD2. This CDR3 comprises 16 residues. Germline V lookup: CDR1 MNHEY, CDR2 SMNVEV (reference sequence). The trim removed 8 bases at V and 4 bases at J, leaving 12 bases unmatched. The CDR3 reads CASLSLGSGRYNEQFF. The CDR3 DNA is TGTGCCAGCCTATCCCTCGGTAGCGGGAGATACAATGAGCAGTTCTTC.

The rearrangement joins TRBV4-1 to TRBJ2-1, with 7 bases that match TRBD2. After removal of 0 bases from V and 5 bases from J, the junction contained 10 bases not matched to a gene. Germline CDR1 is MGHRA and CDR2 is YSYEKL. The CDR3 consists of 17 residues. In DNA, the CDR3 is TGCGCCAGCAGCCAAGATGGGGCTAGCGGCCTCGACAATGAGCAGTTCTTC. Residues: CASSQDGASGLDNEQFF.

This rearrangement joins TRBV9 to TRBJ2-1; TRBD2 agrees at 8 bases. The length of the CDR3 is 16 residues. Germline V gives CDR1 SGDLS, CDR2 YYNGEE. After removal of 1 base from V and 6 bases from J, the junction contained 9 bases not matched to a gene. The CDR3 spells CASSVLSSGTSNEQFF. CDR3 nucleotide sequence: TGTGCCAGCAGCGTATTAAGTAGCGGGACGAGCAATGAGCAGTTCTTC.

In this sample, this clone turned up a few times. The CDR3: CASSEAGTDTGTQYF. The CDR3 nucleotides are TGTGCCAGCAGTGAGGCAGGGACAGACACCGGGACCCAGTACTTC. The genes are TRBV25-1 and TRBJ2-5; TRBD1 aligns across 7 bases. Germline loops: CDR1 MGHDK, CDR2 SYGVNS. This CDR3 is 15 amino acids long. With 3 bases clipped from V and 7 bases from J, the junction kept 11 bases outside the gene matches.

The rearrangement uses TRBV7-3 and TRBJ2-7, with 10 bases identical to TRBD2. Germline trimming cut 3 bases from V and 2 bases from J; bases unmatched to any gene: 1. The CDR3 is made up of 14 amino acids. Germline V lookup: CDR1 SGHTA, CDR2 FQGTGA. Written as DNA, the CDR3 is TGTGCCAGCAGCTTGAGCGGGAGGGCCTACGAGCAGTACTTC. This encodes CASSLSGRAYEQYF.

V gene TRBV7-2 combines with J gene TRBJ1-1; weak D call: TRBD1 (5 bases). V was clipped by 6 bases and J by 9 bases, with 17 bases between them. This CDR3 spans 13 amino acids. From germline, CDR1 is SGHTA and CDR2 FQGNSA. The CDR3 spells CASRVGGAAKAFF. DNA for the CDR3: TGTGCCAGCAGAGTCGGCGGGGCAGCCAAAGCTTTCTTT.

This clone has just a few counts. The CDR3 sequence: CASSLLVGGEAFF. The CDR3 DNA is TGTGCCAGCAGCTTATTGGTCGGGGGTGAAGCTTTCTTT. V is TRBV7-9 and J is TRBJ1-1, with D possibly matching TRBD1 (5 bases). Trimming left V 2 bases short and J 7 bases short, with 11 bases between. This CDR3 has 13 amino acids. Germline values: CDR1 SEHNR, CDR2 FQNEAQ (reference sequence).

Here the CDR3 reads CASRKSPAGEETQYF. Here the CDR3 DNA reads TGTGCCAGCAGAAAAAGTCCCGCAGGGGAAGAGACCCAGTACTTC. The chain is built from TRBV6-1 and TRBJ2-5; a weak D match, TRBD1 (6 bases). The CDR3 runs to 15 residues. Germline values: CDR1 MNHNS, CDR2 SASEGT. V lost 6 bases and J 3 bases, leaving 17 bases between the germline ends.

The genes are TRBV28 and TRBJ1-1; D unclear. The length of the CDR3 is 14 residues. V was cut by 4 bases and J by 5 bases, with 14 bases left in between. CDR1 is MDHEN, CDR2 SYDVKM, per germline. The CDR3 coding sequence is TGTGCCAGCAGTTCCGACGCCACGGGGACTGAAGCTTTCTTT. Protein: CASSSDATGTEAFF.

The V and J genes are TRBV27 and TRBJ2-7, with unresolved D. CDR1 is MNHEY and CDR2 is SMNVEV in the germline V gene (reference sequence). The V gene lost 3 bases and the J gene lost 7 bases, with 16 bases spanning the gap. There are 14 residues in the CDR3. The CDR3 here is CASSFDSWGWEQYF. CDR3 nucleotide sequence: TGTGCCAGCAGTTTCGATTCGTGGGGATGGGAGCAGTACTTC.

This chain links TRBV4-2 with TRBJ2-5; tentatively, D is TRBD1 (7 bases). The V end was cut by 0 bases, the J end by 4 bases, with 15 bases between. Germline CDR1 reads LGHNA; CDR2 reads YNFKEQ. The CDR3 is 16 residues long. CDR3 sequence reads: CASSQDRQGGGETQYF. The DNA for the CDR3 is TGTGCCAGCAGCCAAGATCGACAGGGAGGAGGAGAGACCCAGTACTTC.

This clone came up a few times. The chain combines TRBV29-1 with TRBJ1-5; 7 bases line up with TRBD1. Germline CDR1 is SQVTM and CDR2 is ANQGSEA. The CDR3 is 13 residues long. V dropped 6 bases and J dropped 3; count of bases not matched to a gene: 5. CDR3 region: CSVLGQANQPQHF. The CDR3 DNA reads TGCAGCGTACTCGGACAGGCCAATCAGCCCCAGCATTTT.

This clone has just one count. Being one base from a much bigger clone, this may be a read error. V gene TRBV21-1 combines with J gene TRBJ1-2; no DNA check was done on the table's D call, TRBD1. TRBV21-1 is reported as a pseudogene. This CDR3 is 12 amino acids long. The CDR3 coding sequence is TGTGCCAGCACCTGGACAGACTATGGCTACACCTTC. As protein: CASTWTDYGYTF.

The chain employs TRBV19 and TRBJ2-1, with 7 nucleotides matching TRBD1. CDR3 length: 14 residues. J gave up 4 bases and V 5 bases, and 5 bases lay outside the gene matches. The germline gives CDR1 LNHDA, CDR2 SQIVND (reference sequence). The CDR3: CASSPTGYYNEQFF. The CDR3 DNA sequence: TGTGCCAGTAGTCCGACAGGGTATTACAATGAGCAGTTCTTC.

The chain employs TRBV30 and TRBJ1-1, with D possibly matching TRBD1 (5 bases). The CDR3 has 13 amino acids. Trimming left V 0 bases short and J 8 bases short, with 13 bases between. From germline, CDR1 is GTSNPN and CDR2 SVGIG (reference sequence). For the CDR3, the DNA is TGTGCCTGGAGTGTAATGAGGGGCTTGGAAGCTTTCTTT. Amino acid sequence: CAWSVMRGLEAFF. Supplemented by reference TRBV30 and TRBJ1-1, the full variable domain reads SQTIHQWPATLVQPVGSPLSLECTVEGTSNPNLYWYRQAAGRGLQLLFYSVGIGQISSEVPQNLSASRPQDRQFILSSKKLLLSDSGFYLCAWSVMRGLEAFFGQGTRLTVV.